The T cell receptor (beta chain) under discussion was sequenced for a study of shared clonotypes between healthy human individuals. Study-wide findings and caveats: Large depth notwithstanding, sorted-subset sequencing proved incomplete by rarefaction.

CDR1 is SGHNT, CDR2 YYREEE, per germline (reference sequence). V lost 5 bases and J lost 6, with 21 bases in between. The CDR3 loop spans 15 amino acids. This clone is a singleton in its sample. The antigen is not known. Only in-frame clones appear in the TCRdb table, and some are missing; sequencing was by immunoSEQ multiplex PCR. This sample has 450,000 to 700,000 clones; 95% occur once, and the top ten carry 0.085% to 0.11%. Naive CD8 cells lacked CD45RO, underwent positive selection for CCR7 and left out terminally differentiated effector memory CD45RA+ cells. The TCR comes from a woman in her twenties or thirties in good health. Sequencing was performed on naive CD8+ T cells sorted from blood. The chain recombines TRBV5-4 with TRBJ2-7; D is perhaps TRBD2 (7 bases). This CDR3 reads CASRPWGGHYSEQYF. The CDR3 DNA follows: TGTGCCAGCAGACCCTGGGGGGGGCATTATAGCGAGCAGTACTTC. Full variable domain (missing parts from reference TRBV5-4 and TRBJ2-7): ETGVTQSPTHLIKTRGQQVTLRCSSQSGHNTVSWYQQALGQGPQFIFQYYREEENGRGNFPPRFSGLQFPNYSSELNVNALELDDSALYLCASRPWGGHYSEQYFGPGTRLTVT.